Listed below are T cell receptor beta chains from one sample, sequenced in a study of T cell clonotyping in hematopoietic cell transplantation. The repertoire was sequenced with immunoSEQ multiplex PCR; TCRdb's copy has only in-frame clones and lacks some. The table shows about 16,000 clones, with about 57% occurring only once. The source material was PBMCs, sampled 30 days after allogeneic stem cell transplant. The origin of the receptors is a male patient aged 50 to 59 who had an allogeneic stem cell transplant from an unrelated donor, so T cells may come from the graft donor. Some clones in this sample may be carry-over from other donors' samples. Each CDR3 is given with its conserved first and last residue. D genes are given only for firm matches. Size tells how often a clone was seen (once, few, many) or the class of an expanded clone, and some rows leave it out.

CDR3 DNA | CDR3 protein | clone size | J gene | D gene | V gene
TGTGCCAGCAGCGTTACAAGGGCTAGCGGGAACACCGGGGAGCTGTTTTTT | CASSVTRASGNTGELFF | NA | TRBJ2-2 | TRBD2 | TRBV9
TGTGCCAGCAGTTACCCAGGGGGCGCGGGCACCGGGGAGCTGTTTTTT | CASSYPGGAGTGELFF | NA | TRBJ2-2 | TRBD1 | TRBV6-5
TGTGCCAGCAGTGGCACAATAGTTAGAACGGGACCCCTAAACACTGAAGCTTTCTTT | CASSGTIVRTGPLNTEAFF | once | TRBJ1-1 | NA | TRBV6-1
TGTGCCAGCAGCTTGGCAGCGGGGGTCTACAATGAGCAGTTCTTC | CASSLAAGVYNEQFF | NA | TRBJ2-1 | TRBD2 | TRBV5-4
TGCGCCTGGACTCGTAGCCGGACAGGGAATTTGTTTAATGGCTACACCTTC | CAWTRSRTGNLFNGYTF | NA | TRBJ1-2 | TRBD1 | TRBV30
TGTGCCAGCAGCCGCCGGGGCCGGGACACCGTAGCGCAGTATTTT | CASSRRGRDTVAQYF | NA | TRBJ2-3 | NA | TRBV9
TGTGCCAGCAGCCTTGGACACAACAATGAGCAGTTCTTC | CASSLGHNNEQFF | NA | TRBJ2-1 | NA | TRBV7-2
TGTGCCAGCTGTCACAGGGACACCGGGGAGCTGTTTTTT | CASCHRDTGELFF | NA | TRBJ2-2 | NA | TRBV25-1
TGCAGCGTTGCTTGGACTAGCGGATGGAATGAGCAGTTCTTC | CSVAWTSGWNEQFF | NA | TRBJ2-1 | TRBD2 | TRBV29-1
TGTGCCAGTAGTACCGATGTCAGGCAGGTTTCTAACTATGGCTACACCTTC | CASSTDVRQVSNYGYTF | few | TRBJ1-2 | NA | TRBV19
TGTGCCAGTAGTCACCGGACTAGCGCCGGGGAGCTGTTTTTT | CASSHRTSAGELFF | few | TRBJ2-2 | TRBD2 | TRBV19
TGTGCCTGGAGTGTACAACAGGGGAGTCAGCCCCAGCATTTT | CAWSVQQGSQPQHF | NA | TRBJ1-5 | TRBD1 | TRBV30
TGTGCCAGCAGTTACTTTCAGGGGGCCTCCTACGAGCAGTACTTC | CASSYFQGASYEQYF | NA | TRBJ2-7 | TRBD1 | TRBV6-5
TGTGCCATCACGGACAGGAGCTCCTACGAGCAGTACTTC | CAITDRSSYEQYF | few | TRBJ2-7 | TRBD1 | TRBV10-3
TGTGCCACCCGGTTAGGGGGTCACTCTGGGGCCAACGTCCTGACTTTC | CATRLGGHSGANVLTF | NA | TRBJ2-6 | NA | TRBV7-9
TGCAGCGCTAAGGACCCCCGCCCGGGACAGCCCCAGCATTTT | CSAKDPRPGQPQHF | NA | TRBJ1-5 | NA | TRBV29-1
TGTGCCAGCAGCGGGAGTCTGAGCAATCAGCCCCAGCATTTT | CASSGSLSNQPQHF | NA | TRBJ1-5 | NA | TRBV28
TGCGCCAGCAGAAGTGGACAGGGGGAAACTAGTGGCTACACCTTC | CASRSGQGETSGYTF | NA | TRBJ1-2 | TRBD1 | TRBV5-1
TGCGCCAGCAGCTTGGGACACTCGAACACCGGGGAGCTGTTTTTT | CASSLGHSNTGELFF | few | TRBJ2-2 | NA | TRBV5-1
TGTGCCAGCCGCAACGCAAAACAGGGGGCGACTGCCGAGCAGTACTTC | CASRNAKQGATAEQYF | NA | TRBJ2-7 | TRBD1 | TRBV6-6
TGTGCCAGCAGCTTAGGATCAGGGAACACTGAAGCTTTCTTT | CASSLGSGNTEAFF | few | TRBJ1-1 | NA | TRBV7-6
TGTGCCTGGAGTGTTAAGGGCGCAGAAGGCTACACCTTC | CAWSVKGAEGYTF | NA | TRBJ1-2 | NA | TRBV30
TGTGCCAGCAGAGACTGGAGGGGGAATCAGCCCCAGCATTTT | CASRDWRGNQPQHF | NA | TRBJ1-5 | NA | TRBV6-5
TGTGCCAGCAGCTTGTCCGGGACAGCGGATGGCTACACCTTC | CASSLSGTADGYTF | NA | TRBJ1-2 | TRBD1 | TRBV11-2
TGTGCCAGCAGCCAAGATAGGGGACAGACGTACAATGAGCAGTTCTTC | CASSQDRGQTYNEQFF | NA | TRBJ2-1 | TRBD1 | TRBV4-2
TGTGCCAGCAGCCTGGGACAGGGCCCCTACAATGAGCAGTTCTTC | CASSLGQGPYNEQFF | NA | TRBJ2-1 | TRBD1 | TRBV5-6
TGTGCCAGCAGCTTGGGCAGATCATGGGAGCAGTACTTC | CASSLGRSWEQYF | NA | TRBJ2-7 | NA | TRBV5-6
TGTGCCAGCAGCTACGGAGGTGAAGCTTTCTTT | CASSYGGEAFF | NA | TRBJ1-1 | NA | TRBV6-5
TGTGCCAACCGAGGGGAGGGGAATAATTCACCCCTCCACTTT | CANRGEGNNSPLHF | few | TRBJ1-6 | NA | TRBV28
TGTGCCAGCAGCTGGGAAGGGGGGGTGGCCTACGAGCAGTACTTC | CASSWEGGVAYEQYF | NA | TRBJ2-7 | NA | TRBV5-4
TGTGCCAGTAGTATGGCTATTAATCAGCCCCAGCATTTT | CASSMAINQPQHF | NA | TRBJ1-5 | NA | TRBV19
TGTGCCAGCAGTGAAGCCGGATCCGGCGAAAAACTGTTTTTT | CASSEAGSGEKLFF | NA | TRBJ1-4 | NA | TRBV25-1
TGTGCCTGGATATCTCGGGACAGGGGCTACTATGGCTACACCTTC | CAWISRDRGYYGYTF | NA | TRBJ1-2 | TRBD1 | TRBV30
TGCGCCAGCAGTGAGGGCAATGAGCAGTTCTTC | CASSEGNEQFF | NA | TRBJ2-1 | NA | TRBV10-2
TGTGCCTGGCGACAGCCCTATAATTCACCCCTCCACTTT | CAWRQPYNSPLHF | NA | TRBJ1-6 | NA | TRBV30
TGTGCCGGACGGACGCCCTTCAAGGACAGGGCGGGGGGGGGCACTGAAGCTTTCTTT | CAGRTPFKDRAGGGTEAFF | NA | TRBJ1-1 | TRBD1 | TRBV30
TGTGCCAGCAGTGACGGGGGCGGAGCTGTTCAGTACTTC | CASSDGGGAVQYF | NA | TRBJ2-4 | NA | TRBV6-4
TGTGCCAGCAGCTATCCAACCGGGGAGACCCAGTACTTC | CASSYPTGETQYF | NA | TRBJ2-5 | NA | TRBV5-6
TGTGCCAGGGGGGGGAGCGGGCAAGAGACCCAGTACTTC | CARGGSGQETQYF | NA | TRBJ2-5 | TRBD2 | TRBV7-3
TGTGCCAGCAGCTTGGCGGGGGGCCCCACTGAAGCTTTCTTT | CASSLAGGPTEAFF | NA | TRBJ1-1 | NA | TRBV5-6
TGTGCCATCACAGCAGATCCGAACACTGAAGCTTTCTTT | CAITADPNTEAFF | NA | TRBJ1-1 | NA | TRBV10-3
TGTGCCAGCAGTTTATACCCAGCGAGCTCCTACGAGCAGTACTTC | CASSLYPASSYEQYF | once | TRBJ2-7 | NA | TRBV27
TGCGCCAGCAGTGCTCAGGGGGACGAGCAGTACTTC | CASSAQGDEQYF | NA | TRBJ2-7 | TRBD1 | TRBV5-1
TGTGCCAGCAGCTTAGAGACCCCGAACACCGGGGAGCTGTTTTTT | CASSLETPNTGELFF | NA | TRBJ2-2 | NA | TRBV13
TGTGCCAGCAGCTCGGACGGTTCCCCCTACGAGCAGTACTTC | CASSSDGSPYEQYF | large | TRBJ2-7 | NA | TRBV5-6
TGTGCCAGCAGCCCCCGTGGCGGCCTTAGCAATCAGCCCCAGCATTTT | CASSPRGGLSNQPQHF | NA | TRBJ1-5 | NA | TRBV7-2